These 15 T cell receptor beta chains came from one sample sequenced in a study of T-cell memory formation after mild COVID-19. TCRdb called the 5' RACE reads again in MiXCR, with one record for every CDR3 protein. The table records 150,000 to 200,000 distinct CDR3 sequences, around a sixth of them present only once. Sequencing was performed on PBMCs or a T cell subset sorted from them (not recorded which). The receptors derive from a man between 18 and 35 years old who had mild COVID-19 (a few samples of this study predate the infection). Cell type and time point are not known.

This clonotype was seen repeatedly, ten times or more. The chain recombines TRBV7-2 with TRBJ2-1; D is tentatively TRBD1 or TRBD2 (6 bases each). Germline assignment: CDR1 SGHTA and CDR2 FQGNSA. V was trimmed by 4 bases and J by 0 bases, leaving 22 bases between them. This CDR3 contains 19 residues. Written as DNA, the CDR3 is TGTGCCAGCAGCTCCCCGGTCCGGGGGCCTGGAAACTCCTACAATGAGCAGTTCTTC. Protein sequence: CASSSPVRGPGNSYNEQFF. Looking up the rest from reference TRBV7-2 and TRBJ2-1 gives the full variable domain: GAGVSQSPSNKVTEKGKDVELRCDPISGHTALYWYRQSLGQGLEFLIYFQGNSAPDKSGLPSDRFSAERTGGSVSTLTIQRTQQEDSAVYLCASSSPVRGPGNSYNEQFFGPGTRLTVL.

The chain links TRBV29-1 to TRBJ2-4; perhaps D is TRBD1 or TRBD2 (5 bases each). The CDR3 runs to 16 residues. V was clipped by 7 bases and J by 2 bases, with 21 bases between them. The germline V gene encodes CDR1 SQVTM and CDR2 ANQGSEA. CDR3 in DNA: TGCAGCGCCACTTTGGGGACCCGAAGGCCCAAAAACATTCAGTACTTC. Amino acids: CSATLGTRRPKNIQYF.

The CDR3 DNA reads as TGTGCCAGCAGCTCCCGGGACAGGGACCGTGGCTACACCTTC. Residues: CASSSRDRDRGYTF. The chain uses TRBV7-2 and TRBJ1-2; 9 bases line up with TRBD1. Per germline, CDR1 SGHTA and CDR2 FQGNSA. V shed 4 bases, J shed 7 bases, and the junction held 7 bases outside the gene matches. This CDR3 is built from 14 residues.

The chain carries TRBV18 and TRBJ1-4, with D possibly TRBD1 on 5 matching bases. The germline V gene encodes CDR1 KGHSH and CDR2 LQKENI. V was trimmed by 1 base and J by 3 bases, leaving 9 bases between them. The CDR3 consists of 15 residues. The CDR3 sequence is CASSPQSGANEKLFF. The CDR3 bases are TGTGCCAGCTCACCACAATCGGGGGCTAATGAAAAACTGTTTTTT.

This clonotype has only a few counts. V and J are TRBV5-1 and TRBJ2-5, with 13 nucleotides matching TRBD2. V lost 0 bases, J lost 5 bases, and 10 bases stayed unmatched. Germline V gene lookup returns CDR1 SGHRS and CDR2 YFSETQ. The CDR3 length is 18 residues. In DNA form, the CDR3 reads TGCGCCAGCAGCTTGGGACTAGCGGGGGGTCTGGCGGCGGAGACCCAGTACTTC. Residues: CASSLGLAGGLAAETQYF. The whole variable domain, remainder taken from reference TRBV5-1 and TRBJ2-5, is KAGVTQTPRYLIKTRGQQVTLSCSPISGHRSVSWYQQTPGQGLQFLFEYFSETQRNKGNFPGRFSGRQFSNSRSEMNVSTLELGDSALYLCASSLGLAGGLAAETQYFGPGTRLLVL.

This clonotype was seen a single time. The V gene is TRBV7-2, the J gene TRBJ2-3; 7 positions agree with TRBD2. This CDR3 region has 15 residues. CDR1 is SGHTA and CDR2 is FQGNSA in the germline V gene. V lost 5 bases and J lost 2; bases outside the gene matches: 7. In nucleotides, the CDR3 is TGTGCCAGCAGCCTTCAGAGCGGGGACACAGATACGCAGTATTTT. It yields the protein CASSLQSGDTDTQYF.

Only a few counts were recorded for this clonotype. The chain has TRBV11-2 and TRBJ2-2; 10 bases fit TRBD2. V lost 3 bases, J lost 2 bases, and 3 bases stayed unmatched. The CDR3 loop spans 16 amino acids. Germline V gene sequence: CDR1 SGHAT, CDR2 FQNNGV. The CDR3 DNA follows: TGTGCCAGCAGCTTTCTAGCGGGGGCCAACACCGGGGAGCTGTTTTTT. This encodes CASSFLAGANTGELFF.

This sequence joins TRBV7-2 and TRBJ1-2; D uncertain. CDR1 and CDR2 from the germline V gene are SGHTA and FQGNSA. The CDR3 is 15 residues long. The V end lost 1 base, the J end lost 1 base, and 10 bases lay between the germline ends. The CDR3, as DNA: TGTGCCAGCAGCTTAGGTGCCCCATTTAACTATGGCTACACCTTC. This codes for CASSLGAPFNYGYTF.

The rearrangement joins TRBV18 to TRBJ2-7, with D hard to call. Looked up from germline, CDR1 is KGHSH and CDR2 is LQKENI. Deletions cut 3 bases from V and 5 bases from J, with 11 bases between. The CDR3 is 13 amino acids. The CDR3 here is CASSPQTVNEQYV. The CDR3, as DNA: TGTGCCAGCTCACCCCAAACGGTCAACGAGCAGTACGTC.

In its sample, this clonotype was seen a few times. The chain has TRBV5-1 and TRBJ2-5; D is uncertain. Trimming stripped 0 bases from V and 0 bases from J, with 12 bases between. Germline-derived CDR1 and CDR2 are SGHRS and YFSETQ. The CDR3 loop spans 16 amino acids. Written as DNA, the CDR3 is TGCGCCAGCAGCTTGGTGGGTACGGAGTACCAAGAGACCCAGTACTTC. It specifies CASSLVGTEYQETQYF.

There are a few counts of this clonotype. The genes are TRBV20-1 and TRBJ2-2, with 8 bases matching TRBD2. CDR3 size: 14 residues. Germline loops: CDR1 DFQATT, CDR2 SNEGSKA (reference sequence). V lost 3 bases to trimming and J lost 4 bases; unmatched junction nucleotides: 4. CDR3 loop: CSASGGASTGELFF. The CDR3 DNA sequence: TGCAGTGCTAGCGGGGGGGCCTCCACCGGGGAGCTGTTTTTT.

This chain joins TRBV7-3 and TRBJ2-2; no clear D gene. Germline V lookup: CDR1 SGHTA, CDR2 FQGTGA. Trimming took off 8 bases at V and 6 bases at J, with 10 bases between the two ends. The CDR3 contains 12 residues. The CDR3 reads CASAERPGELFF. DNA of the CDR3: TGTGCCAGCGCCGAAAGGCCCGGGGAGCTGTTTTTT.

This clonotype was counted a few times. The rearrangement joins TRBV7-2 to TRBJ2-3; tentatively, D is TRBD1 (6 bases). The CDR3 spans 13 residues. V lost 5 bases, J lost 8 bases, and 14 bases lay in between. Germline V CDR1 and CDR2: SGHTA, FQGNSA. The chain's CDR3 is CASSARGLATQYF. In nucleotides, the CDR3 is TGTGCCAGCAGCGCAAGGGGGTTGGCTACGCAGTATTTT.

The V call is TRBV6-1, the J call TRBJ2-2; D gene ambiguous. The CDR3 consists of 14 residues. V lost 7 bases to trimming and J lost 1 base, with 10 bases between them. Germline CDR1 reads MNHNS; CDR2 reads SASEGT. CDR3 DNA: TGTGCCAGCACACTCCACCAGAACACCGGGGAGCTGTTTTTT. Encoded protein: CASTLHQNTGELFF.

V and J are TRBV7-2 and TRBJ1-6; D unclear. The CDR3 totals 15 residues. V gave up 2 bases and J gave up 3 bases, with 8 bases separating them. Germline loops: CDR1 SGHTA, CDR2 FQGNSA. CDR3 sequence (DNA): TGTGCCAGCAGCTTACTTCCGGTCTATAATTCACCCCTCCACTTT. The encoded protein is CASSLLPVYNSPLHF.